This T cell receptor beta chain was identified during a study of T-cell memory formation after mild COVID-19. Study summary: Clusters were largely donor specific. The study's findings and limits: Pre-infection memory carried some responding clones, suggesting that cross-reactive memory joined. CD4+ contracting clones lay mainly in CM and EM, CD8+ ones in EMRA.

CDR3 length equals 15 residues. J was trimmed by 7 bases and V by 5 bases; bases with no gene match: 5. CDR1 is KGHDR, CDR2 SFDVKD, per germline. On this clonotype: The antigen is not known.

Each CDR3 protein is one row after TCRdb ran MiXCR on the 5' RACE reads. This sample has 550,000 to 600,000 distinct CDR3 sequences; less than 25% occur once, and the top ten carry approximately 8%. The receptor was isolated from an adult woman who had mild COVID-19 (a few samples of this study predate the infection). Cell type and time point are not known. Sequenced material: PBMCs or a T cell subset sorted from them (not recorded which). The chain uses TRBV24-1 and TRBJ2-1; 12 nucleotides line up with TRBD2. CDR3 nucleotide sequence: TGTGCCACCAGTGTTTCTAGCGGGAGGGGAAATGAGCAGTTCTTC. It is translated as CATSVSSGRGNEQFF.